These T cell receptor beta chains were read from a single sample in a study of T cells expressing NK-cell markers. TCRdb processed the 5' RACE reads again and assigns one entry to each CDR3 protein, with no DNA. The table lists 500,000 or so distinct CDR3 sequences. The sequenced material came from blood T cells: a sorted CD56 or NKG2C T cell subset, CD4+ or CD8+ T cells, or bulk PBMC T cells (not recorded which). All receptors derive from a man younger than 30 in good health. CDR3s include the opening cysteine and the closing phenylalanine or tryptophan. Fields, in order: CDR3 protein, J gene, V gene.

CASSKDRVGYEQYF | TRBJ2-7 | TRBV5-1
CASQNTGTEQYF | TRBJ2-7 | TRBV2
CSASEGVLDGTDTQYF | TRBJ2-3 | TRBV20-1
CASRIGGSTDTQYF | TRBJ2-3 | TRBV12-3/TRBV12-4
CASSDSASGGGRDEQFF | TRBJ2-1 | TRBV6-4
CASSLHTGGARYNEQFF | TRBJ2-1 | TRBV7-2
CASSLRVTDTINNEQFF | TRBJ2-1 | TRBV12-3/TRBV12-4
CASTGWAGGPQETQYF | TRBJ2-5 | TRBV5-1
CASRAQGINTGELFF | TRBJ2-2 | TRBV12-3/TRBV12-4
CASTLLAGAGTDTQYF | TRBJ2-3 | TRBV7-9
CASSIPAGMSETQYF | TRBJ2-5 | TRBV19
CAIGTGTGSEAFF | TRBJ1-1 | TRBV10-3
CATDRTGGNEQFF | TRBJ2-1 | TRBV2
CASISPTGIDTGELFF | TRBJ2-2 | TRBV6-1
CASSTPGLHGYTF | TRBJ1-2 | TRBV12-3/TRBV12-4
CASTNPLRGTLNTEAFF | TRBJ1-1 | TRBV12-3/TRBV12-4
CASSQDIFWGYTF | TRBJ1-2 | TRBV4-1
CASSDGLAGDNEQFF | TRBJ2-1 | TRBV2
CASSQGQVGNEQFF | TRBJ2-1 | TRBV3-1
CSARFTGGSETQYF | TRBJ2-5 | TRBV20-1
CSAFSGRVTGELFF | TRBJ2-2 | TRBV20-1
CASSRAGGRSSNEQFF | TRBJ2-1 | TRBV6-2/TRBV6-3
CSARDRRVATNEKLFF | TRBJ1-4 | TRBV20-1
CSANGRVRSYEQYF | TRBJ2-7 | TRBV20-1
CASSHRPSRTDTQYF | TRBJ2-3 | TRBV9
CASSLTSDGELFF | TRBJ2-2 | TRBV5-6
CASSPDWEAVNTEAFF | TRBJ1-1 | TRBV4-1
CASSLAGVYGELFF | TRBJ2-2 | TRBV5-5
CASGIGTGRGETQYF | TRBJ2-5 | TRBV12-5
CASSSYGGQETQYF | TRBJ2-5 | TRBV7-6
CASSPRGGAPDTQYF | TRBJ2-3 | TRBV5-1
CASSQEPLAGYNEQFF | TRBJ2-1 | TRBV4-1
CASSYGAHTGELFF | TRBJ2-2 | TRBV6-2/TRBV6-3
CASEGPQETQYF | TRBJ2-5 | TRBV5-1
CSATRQGLAGFTNTGELFF | TRBJ2-2 | TRBV20-1
CASSVDVGRETQYF | TRBJ2-5 | TRBV9
CASSSGLAGRSSTDTQYF | TRBJ2-3 | TRBV5-4
CASSVGDSYNEQFF | TRBJ2-1 | TRBV9
CASSSKPVGVNTGELFF | TRBJ2-2 | TRBV11-2
CATSETTGGSYNEQFF | TRBJ2-1 | TRBV24-1
CASSQVSSGRTDTQYF | TRBJ2-3 | TRBV4-2
CASSLFRTYWDEQFF | TRBJ2-1 | TRBV12-3/TRBV12-4
CASRREGQLYNEQFF | TRBJ2-1 | TRBV27
CATQDRDNSPLHF | TRBJ1-6 | TRBV10-3
CASSVRDEQFF | TRBJ2-1 | TRBV2
CASKPGAGQGASQPQHF | TRBJ1-5 | TRBV27
CASSEPPRTQNYGYTF | TRBJ1-2 | TRBV6-2/TRBV6-3
CASYASSNQPQHF | TRBJ1-5 | TRBV6-1